A single sample is the source of the 31 T cell receptor beta chains below, sequenced in a study of T cell responses to AZD1222 COVID-19 vaccine. Method: immunoSEQ multiplex PCR; TCRdb's copy keeps in-frame clones and lacks some. This table holds some 100,000 clones, 75% to 90% found once. The sample here was peripheral blood, taken on day 0 of AZD1222 vaccination. These receptors originate from an adult in good health.

This chain joins TRBV28 and TRBJ1-2; TRBD1 aligns across 7 bases. Germline trimming cut 2 bases from V and 5 bases from J; bases unmatched to any gene: 5. Germline loops: CDR1 MDHEN, CDR2 SYDVKM. This CDR3 spans 14 amino acids. DNA for the CDR3: TGTGCCAGCAGTTTACCGGGACAGAATTATGGCTACACCTTC. This gives the protein CASSLPGQNYGYTF.

This chain links TRBV5-1 with TRBJ1-4; the D is unclear. The V gene lost 0 bases and the J gene lost 6 bases, with 12 bases spanning the gap. This CDR3 has 15 residues. Germline CDR1 is SGHRS and CDR2 is YFSETQ. CDR3 region: CASSLGAGRDEKLFF. CDR3 nucleotides: TGCGCCAGCAGCTTGGGCGCAGGCCGCGATGAAAAACTGTTTTTT.

The gene calls are TRBV9 and TRBJ2-1; the match to TRBD2 covers 11 bases. The ends lost 0 bases at V and 8 bases at J; junction bases unmatched: 4. CDR1 is SGDLS, CDR2 YYNGEE, per germline. The CDR3 is 15 amino acids. The CDR3 is CASSVEIAGGHEQFF. For the CDR3, the DNA is TGTGCCAGCAGCGTAGAAATAGCGGGGGGGCATGAGCAGTTCTTC.

The chain couples TRBV29-1 to TRBJ1-1; D remains unclear. The CDR3 consists of 10 residues. Germline values: CDR1 SQVTM, CDR2 ANQGSEA. V dropped 3 bases and J dropped 8 bases, with 7 bases sitting between them. CDR3 protein: CSVDLAEAFF. In DNA form, the CDR3 reads TGCAGCGTTGATCTCGCGGAAGCTTTCTTT.

The chain is built from TRBV6-1 and TRBJ1-3; D not certain. Germline-derived CDR1 and CDR2 are MNHNS and SASEGT. The CDR3 has 15 amino acids. Trimming removed 1 base at V and 0 bases at J, with 7 bases between. The CDR3 here is CASSEVWSSGNTIYF. In nucleotides, the CDR3 is TGTGCCAGCAGTGAAGTCTGGAGCTCTGGAAACACCATATATTTT.

The rearrangement uses TRBV27 and TRBJ2-5; 9 bases fit TRBD1. J was trimmed by 5 bases and V by 6 bases; bases with no gene match: 7. Germline lookup yields CDR1 MNHEY and CDR2 SMNVEV (reference sequence). This CDR3 comprises 14 residues. In DNA form, the CDR3 reads TGTGCCAGCAGCCGGGGACAGGGAGGGGAGACCCAGTACTTC. It specifies CASSRGQGGETQYF.

J is TRBJ2-5 and V is TRBV6-5, with D perhaps matching TRBD2 (6 bases). The CDR3 has 14 residues. The V gene lost 8 bases and the J gene lost 0 bases, with 13 bases spanning the gap. CDR1 is MNHEY and CDR2 is SVGAGI in the germline V gene. The DNA of the CDR3 is TGTGCCAGCGCTGAGGGACTGGACCAAGAGACCCAGTACTTC. Amino acid sequence: CASAEGLDQETQYF.

The chain is built from TRBV19 and TRBJ2-2; D uncertain. Germline-derived CDR1 and CDR2 are LNHDA and SQIVND (reference sequence). The ends were cut back, 6 bases at V and 4 bases at J, with 12 bases in the middle. The length of the CDR3 is 14 residues. In nucleotides, the CDR3 is TGTGCCAGTAGATATGTGACGGGCACCGGGGAGCTGTTTTTT. Amino acid sequence: CASRYVTGTGELFF.

V and J are TRBV3-1 (or the pseudogene TRBV3-2) and TRBJ2-1; D call uncertain. V was shortened by 2 bases and J by 2 bases, with 10 bases between the two germline ends. Per the germline V gene, CDR1 is LGHDT and CDR2 is YNNKEL (reference sequence). The CDR3 extends over 15 amino acids. CDR3 loop: CASSQLVRAYNEQFF. DNA for the CDR3: TGTGCCAGCAGCCAACTGGTTCGGGCCTACAATGAGCAGTTCTTC.

J is TRBJ2-3 and V is TRBV9, with TRBD2 identical over 11 bases. Germline V gives CDR1 SGDLS, CDR2 YYNGEE. The CDR3 runs to 16 residues. Trimming took 3 bases from V and 5 from J; bases not matched to a gene: 8. CDR3 DNA sequence: TGTGCCAGCAGCGCCTTACTAGCGGGGGATGTAGATACGCAGTATTTT. Translated: CASSALLAGDVDTQYF.

This chain links TRBV28 with TRBJ2-1; TRBD2 matches 9 bases. CDR1 and CDR2 (germline): MDHEN, SYDVKM. With V trimmed by 5 bases and J by 1 base, 6 bases remained unmatched. This CDR3 has 16 residues. This chain's CDR3 is CASSTLAGSSYNEQFF. As DNA, the CDR3 is TGTGCCAGCAGTACCCTAGCGGGATCGTCCTACAATGAGCAGTTCTTC. The full variable domain, its missing parts supplied by reference TRBV28 and TRBJ2-1, is DVKVTQSSRYLVKRTGEKVFLECVQDMDHENMFWYRQDPGLGLRLIYFSYDVKMKEKGDIPEGYSVSREKKERFSLILESASTNQTSMYLCASSTLAGSSYNEQFFGPGTRLTVL.

V is TRBV9 and J is TRBJ2-3, with 9 bases fitting TRBD2. The germline V gene encodes CDR1 SGDLS and CDR2 YYNGEE. This CDR3 has 17 amino acids. V lost 3 bases, J lost 5 bases, and 13 bases stayed unmatched. CDR3 region: CASSANAAGGSGDTQYF. CDR3 in DNA: TGTGCCAGCAGCGCCAACGCCGCGGGGGGGTCGGGAGATACGCAGTATTTT.

Comment on this clone: A read error may produce the germline difference seen at one junction end. The chain couples TRBV2 to TRBJ1-4; D is unresolved. The CDR3 sequence is 17 residues long. The V gene's germline CDR1 is SNHLY and CDR2 FYNNEI. The CDR3 reads CASREGIRTGGGEKLFF. CDR3 coding DNA: TGTGCCAGCAGGGAAGGAATTAGGACGGGAGGAGGTGAAAAACTGTTTTTT. Together with reference TRBV2 and TRBJ1-4, the CDR3 gives the full variable domain: EPEVTQTPSHQVTQMGQEVILRCVPISNHLYFYWYRQILGQKVEFLVSFYNNEISEKSEIFDDQFSVERPDGSNFTLKIRSTKLEDSAMYFCASREGIRTGGGEKLFFGSGTQLSVL.

V is TRBV3-1 (or the pseudogene TRBV3-2) and J is TRBJ2-2; 7 nucleotides align to TRBD1. Unmatched junction bases numbered 10, after V lost 3 bases and J lost 0 bases. The germline CDR1 and CDR2 sequences are LGHDT and YNNKEL (reference sequence). The CDR3 extends over 18 amino acids. The CDR3 loop reads CASSHHATTGSNTGELFF. The CDR3 DNA reads as TGTGCCAGCAGCCACCACGCGACGACAGGGTCGAACACCGGGGAGCTGTTTTTT.

The chain joins TRBV4-1 to TRBJ1-5, with a possible D match to TRBD1 (6 bases). This CDR3 region has 15 residues. V shed 4 bases and J shed 4 bases, with 14 bases lying between them. Germline CDR1 and CDR2: MGHRA and YSYEKL. CDR3: CASSPLRGGNQPQHF. CDR3 sequence (DNA): TGCGCCAGCAGCCCATTAAGGGGGGGGAATCAGCCCCAGCATTTT.

This clone appeared a single time. The V and J genes are TRBV18 and TRBJ1-2; maybe TRBD1 (5 bases). The CDR3 loop spans 12 amino acids. Trimming took off 3 bases at V and 6 bases at J, with 8 bases between the two ends. Germline CDR1 KGHSH, CDR2 LQKENI. As DNA, the CDR3 is TGTGCCAGCTCACCGGGACGGGATGGCTACACCTTC. Protein sequence: CASSPGRDGYTF.

The rearrangement joins TRBV27 to TRBJ2-3; D gene unclear. The CDR3 is 14 amino acids. V shed 6 bases and J shed 2 bases, with 12 bases lying between them. CDR1 and CDR2 (germline): MNHEY, SMNVEV (reference sequence). The CDR3 bases are TGTGCCAGCAGCCCCCAATCACCCACAGATACGCAGTATTTT. Residues: CASSPQSPTDTQYF.

V is TRBV28 and J is TRBJ1-1; the D is unclear. This CDR3 region has 15 residues. Trimming removed 5 bases at V and 0 bases at J, with 13 bases between. From germline, CDR1 is MDHEN and CDR2 SYDVKM. CDR3 sequence: CASSPLDGMNTEAFF. DNA of the CDR3: TGTGCCAGCAGTCCATTGGACGGCATGAACACTGAAGCTTTCTTT.

The chain uses TRBV28 and TRBJ1-5; perhaps TRBD1 as D (5 bases). The CDR3 runs 15 residues. CDR1 is MDHEN and CDR2 is SYDVKM in the germline V gene. The V gene lost 6 bases and the J gene lost 2 bases, with 14 bases spanning the gap. The CDR3 DNA reads as TGTGCCAGCAGGGGACGCCTGAGGGGCAATCAGCCCCAGCATTTT. This codes for CASRGRLRGNQPQHF.

V and J are TRBV2 and TRBJ1-5; D may be TRBD1 (6 bases). The CDR3 is made up of 16 amino acids. V was cut by 1 base and J by 3 bases, with 13 bases left in between. Per the germline V gene, CDR1 is SNHLY and CDR2 is FYNNEI. CDR3 region: CASSEEWTAVNQPQHF. As DNA, the CDR3 is TGTGCCAGCAGTGAAGAGTGGACAGCAGTCAATCAGCCCCAGCATTTT.

In nucleotides, the CDR3 is TGTGCCAGCAGGGCAACAGGGATCTTTGTTAGGGAGCAGTACTTC. This gives the protein CASRATGIFVREQYF. This chain uses TRBV2 with TRBJ2-7; tentatively, D is TRBD1 (6 bases). CDR1 SNHLY and CDR2 FYNNEI come from the germline V gene. This CDR3 region has 15 residues. V dropped 6 bases and J dropped 7 bases, with 22 bases sitting between them.

The genes are TRBV7-2 and TRBJ2-6; 7 bases are shared with TRBD1. The CDR3 totals 18 residues. Unmatched junction bases numbered 11, after V lost 5 bases and J lost 1 base. Germline V gene sequence: CDR1 SGHTA, CDR2 FQGNSA. The CDR3 coding sequence is TGTGCCAGCAGCACCGCCGGGACAGCTACTTCTGGGGCCAACGTCCTGACTTTC. It yields the protein CASSTAGTATSGANVLTF.

CDR3 sequence reads: CASSALNTEAFF. CDR3 DNA: TGTGCCAGCAGTGCCCTGAACACTGAAGCTTTCTTT. V and J are TRBV2 and TRBJ1-1; no reliable D call. V was clipped by 4 bases and J by 0 bases, with 3 bases between them. CDR1 is SNHLY and CDR2 is FYNNEI in the germline V gene. This CDR3 is built from 12 residues.

The chain combines TRBV18 with TRBJ1-1; 9 bases align to TRBD1. Germline CDR1 is KGHSH and CDR2 is LQKENI. The CDR3 covers 15 residues. With 5 bases clipped from V and 3 bases from J, the junction kept 7 bases outside the gene matches. CDR3 DNA: TGTGCCAGCTCATCCGGACAGGGGCTCGACACTGAAGCTTTCTTT. It encodes CASSSGQGLDTEAFF.

This clone is a singleton in its sample. This chain joins TRBV7-9 and TRBJ1-2; 8 bases are a match to TRBD1. The J segment lost 8 bases and the V segment lost 0 bases, leaving 11 bases of the junction unmatched. Germline loops: CDR1 SEHNR, CDR2 FQNEAQ (reference sequence). The CDR3 has 16 residues. CDR3 coding DNA: TGTGCCAGCAGCTTAGCGCTGGGGCAGGGGGCGCAAGGCTACACCTTC. It codes for CASSLALGQGAQGYTF.

The rearrangement joins TRBV7-9 to TRBJ1-6; 7 bases match TRBD1. Germline V lookup: CDR1 SEHNR, CDR2 FQNEAQ (reference sequence). The CDR3 has 14 residues. The J segment lost 9 bases and the V segment lost 2 bases, leaving 4 bases of the junction unmatched. CDR3: CASSLRDRGSPLHF. The DNA for the CDR3 is TGTGCCAGCAGCTTAAGGGACAGAGGTTCACCCCTCCACTTT. Variable domain in full (rest from reference TRBV7-9 and TRBJ1-6): DTGVSQNPRHKITKRGQNVTFRCDPISEHNRLYWYRQTLGQGPEFLTYFQNEAQLEKSRLLSDRFSAERPKGSFSTLEIQRTEQGDSAMYLCASSLRDRGSPLHFGNGTRLTVT.

This clone has only a few counts. V usage is TRBV5-6 and J usage is TRBJ2-1, with TRBD2 matching 10 bases. This CDR3 comprises 18 residues. J was trimmed by 4 bases and V by 3 bases; bases with no gene match: 13. Germline V gene sequence: CDR1 SGHDT, CDR2 YYEEEE. The CDR3 DNA reads TGTGCCAGCAGCTCCCTTAAAGTGGGACTAGCGAGTTACAATGAGCAGTTCTTC. Amino acids: CASSSLKVGLASYNEQFF.

This chain uses TRBV6-2 or TRBV6-3 with TRBJ1-2, with a possible D match to TRBD1 (5 bases). The CDR3 runs 16 residues. Between the trimmed V and J ends, which lost 2 bases and 7 bases, there was a span of 20 bases. Looked up from germline, CDR1 is MNHEY and CDR2 is SVGEGT. The CDR3 here is CASSYTTRDWVLGYTF. DNA for the CDR3: TGTGCCAGCAGTTACACAACCAGGGATTGGGTGCTTGGCTACACCTTC.

The CDR3 DNA follows: TGTGCCAGCAGCCTGGACGGCCAAAGCACAGATACGCAGTATTTT. Translation gives CASSLDGQSTDTQYF. The chain employs TRBV11-3 and TRBJ2-3; no definite D call. CDR1 and CDR2 (germline): SGHNT, YENEEA. The CDR3 loop spans 15 amino acids. Trimming pared 5 bases from V and 0 bases from J, leaving 12 bases between.

On this clone itself: Additional DNA sequences in this sample encode the identical CDR3. The chain links TRBV7-2 to TRBJ1-5, with D unclear. Germline lookup yields CDR1 SGHTA and CDR2 FQGNSA. V was pared by 3 bases and J by 4 bases, with 7 bases between. The CDR3 is 13 amino acids. The CDR3 loop is CASSLDGNQPQHF. CDR3 nucleotides: TGTGCCAGCAGCTTGGACGGGAATCAGCCCCAGCATTTT.

This clone is a singleton in its sample. This same CDR3 is encoded by further DNA sequences in the sample. The chain combines TRBV6-2 or TRBV6-3 with TRBJ2-3, with D unclear. This CDR3 contains 11 residues. The germline CDR1 and CDR2 sequences are MNHEY and SVGEGT. The V gene lost 5 bases and the J gene lost 3 bases, with 3 bases spanning the gap. The CDR3 DNA is TGTGCCAGCAGTAGGACAGATACGCAGTATTTT. Encoded protein: CASSRTDTQYF.